These T cell receptor beta chains were read from a single sample in a study of blood T cell repertoires in COVID-19. Measured with immunoSEQ multiplex PCR; TCRdb has only the in-frame clones, and not every one. Here the sample spans 250,000 to 300,000 clones, about three quarters being singletons. Specimen: peripheral blood. These receptors came from an elderly woman with acute or convalescent COVID-19. Both conserved end residues are part of each CDR3.

j_gene,v_gene,CDR3aa
TRBJ2-2,TRBV21-1,CASSARLVAGTGELFF
TRBJ1-1,TRBV10-3,CAIRPTGSTEEAFF
TRBJ2-1,TRBV7-2,CASSLVTSSYNEQFF
TRBJ1-1,TRBV27,CASSLLGAGNTEAFF
TRBJ2-3,TRBV9,CASSVGQGLSTDTQYF
TRBJ2-6,TRBV14,CASRREPGANVLTF
TRBJ1-6,TRBV30,CAWRAQVNSPLHF
TRBJ2-7,TRBV6-5,CASRVVGAGEQYF
TRBJ2-1,TRBV2,CASRIQGGNNEQFF
TRBJ2-5,TRBV5-1,CASSPGQAETQYF
TRBJ1-2,TRBV3-1/TRBV3-2,CASSQGAGAGGYTF
TRBJ1-2,TRBV4-1,CASSQEFRVGGYTF
TRBJ1-6,TRBV10-1,CASSYPDRGWDSPLHF
TRBJ2-2,TRBV6-5,CASSPGQGNTGELFF
TRBJ1-4,TRBV5-1,CASSEPSGGLFF
TRBJ2-3,TRBV14,CASSPRRASGKGTDTQYF
TRBJ1-2,TRBV5-1,CASSPMEVYGYTF